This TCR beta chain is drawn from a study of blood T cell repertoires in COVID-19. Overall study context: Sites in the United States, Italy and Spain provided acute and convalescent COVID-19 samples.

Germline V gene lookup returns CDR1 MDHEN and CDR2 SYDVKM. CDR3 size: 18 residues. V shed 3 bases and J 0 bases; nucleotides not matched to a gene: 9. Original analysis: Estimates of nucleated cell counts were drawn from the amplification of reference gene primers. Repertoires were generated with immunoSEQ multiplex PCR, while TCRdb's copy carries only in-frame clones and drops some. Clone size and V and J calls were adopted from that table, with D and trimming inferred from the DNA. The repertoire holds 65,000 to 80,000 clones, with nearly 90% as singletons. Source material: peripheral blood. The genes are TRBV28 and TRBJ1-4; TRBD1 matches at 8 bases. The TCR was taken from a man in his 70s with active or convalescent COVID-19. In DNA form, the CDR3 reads TGTGCCAGCAGTTTCTCCAGGGGGCTAGGGACAACTAATGAAAAACTGTTTTTT. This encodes CASSFSRGLGTTNEKLFF.